This TCR beta chain was found in a study of siplizumab effects on memory and regulatory T cells. General study findings and limits: Assignment of a naive or memory phenotype failed for roughly 75-95% of the proliferating CD4+ or CD8+ clones.

Turning to this clone: Its antigen is unknown.

The assay was immunoSEQ multiplex PCR, and TCRdb's table has in-frame clones only and misses some. The sample consists of some 88,000 clones, 90% of them appearing once. Per the germline V gene, CDR1 is LGHNA and CDR2 is YSLEER. This CDR3 is 17 amino acids long. V shed 0 bases and J 2 bases; nucleotides not matched to a gene: 8. The J gene is TRBJ2-7, the V gene TRBV4-3; 9 bases are shared with TRBD1. The sequence was obtained from a human donor in good health. Sequenced sample: CD4+ T cells sorted from blood. The CDR3 nucleotides are TGCGCCAGCAGCCAAGATATAACTTGGGACAGGGCCTACGAGCAGTACTTC. As protein: CASSQDITWDRAYEQYF.